Listed here are 9 T cell receptor beta chains from one sample, sequenced in a study of cytomegalovirus exposure and HLA in healthy donors. The PCR contained 60 Vbeta and 13 Jbeta primers. The method was immunoSEQ multiplex PCR; TCRdb's version includes in-frame clones alone and lacks a portion of them. The sample records approximately 130,000 clones, roughly 69% being singletons. Input material: PBMCs. The receptors here all came from a human donor in good health.

The chain links TRBV4-2 to TRBJ1-3; D is possibly TRBD1 (5 bases). V was trimmed by 0 bases and J by 1 base, leaving 16 bases between them. The CDR3 consists of 18 residues. Germline V gives CDR1 LGHNA, CDR2 YNFKEQ. CDR3 nucleotides: TGTGCCAGCAGCCAAGATAGTATCGGGGGTGGATCTGGAAACACCATATATTTT. It yields the protein CASSQDSIGGGSGNTIYF.

The V and J genes are TRBV18 and TRBJ1-1; 7 nucleotides match TRBD1. The CDR3 totals 14 residues. The junction had 8 bases not matched to a gene; V was cut back by 4 bases and J by 6 bases. Per germline, CDR1 KGHSH and CDR2 LQKENI. The CDR3 protein is CASSQISGGPEAFF. The CDR3 nucleotides are TGTGCCAGCTCACAGATATCAGGGGGACCTGAAGCTTTCTTT.

This chain joins TRBV7-2 and TRBJ2-5; 9 positions match TRBD1. The DNA end lines up better with TRBJ2-7; the J call may be wrong. Germline CDR1 SGHTA, CDR2 FQGNSA. This CDR3 has 15 amino acids. The CDR3 nucleotides are TGTGCCAGCAGCCGGAGCGCGGGACAGGGCTACGAGCAGTACTTC. This gives the protein CASSRSAGQGYEQYF.

The V gene is TRBV2, the J gene TRBJ2-1; D possibly corresponds to TRBD2 (7 bases). Trimming shortened V by 10 bases and J by 9 bases, and 13 bases separated the two germline ends. The CDR3 runs 11 residues. Germline V lookup: CDR1 SNHLY, CDR2 FYNNEI. The CDR3 DNA is TGTGCCACCCCGGGGGGCGTTGAGCAGTTCTTC. This codes for CATPGGVEQFF.

The rearrangement links TRBV5-1 to TRBJ2-2; no reliable D call. V was clipped by 2 bases and J by 0 bases, with 5 bases between them. Germline V CDR1 and CDR2: SGHRS, YFSETQ. The CDR3 loop spans 14 amino acids. As DNA, the CDR3 is TGCGCCAGCAGCTTTCTCGCGAACACCGGGGAGCTGTTTTTT. As protein: CASSFLANTGELFF.

As DNA, the CDR3 is TGCGCCAGCAGTCTGGGGGAGGGCACAGATACGCAGTATTTT. Encoded protein: CASSLGEGTDTQYF. The chain carries TRBV5-1 and TRBJ2-3, with a tentative D call TRBD2 (6 bases). V was pared by 5 bases and J by 1 base, with 11 bases between. Germline V lookup: CDR1 SGHRS, CDR2 YFSETQ. CDR3 length equals 14 residues.

The chain has TRBV5-6 and TRBJ1-2, with a possible D match to TRBD1 (5 bases). Germline V gene sequence: CDR1 SGHDT, CDR2 YYEEEE. The V end was cut by 5 bases, the J end by 8 bases, with 16 bases between. The CDR3 length is 13 residues. The CDR3 reads CASRSGGVSGYTF. CDR3 in DNA: TGTGCCAGCAGGTCGGGAGGGGTGAGCGGCTACACCTTC.

The chain combines TRBV11-2 with TRBJ2-5, with a weak D call TRBD2 (5 bases). The CDR3 loop spans 15 amino acids. V lost 0 bases and J 7 bases, leaving 15 bases between the germline ends. The germline V gene has CDR1 SGHAT and CDR2 FQNNGV. Here the CDR3 DNA reads TGTGCCAGCAGCTTAGACCAAACACCCCGGGGGACCCAGTACTTC. It specifies CASSLDQTPRGTQYF. The full variable domain, its missing parts supplied by reference TRBV11-2 and TRBJ2-5, is EAGVAQSPRYKIIEKRQSVAFWCNPISGHATLYWYQQILGQGPKLLIQFQNNGVVDDSQLPKDRFSAERLKGVDSTLKIQPAKLEDSAVYLCASSLDQTPRGTQYFGPGTRLLVL.

CDR3 amino acids: CASSLIGTSGGDTQYF. In nucleotides, the CDR3 is TGTGCCAGCAGCCTAATAGGGACTAGCGGGGGAGATACGCAGTATTTT. The gene calls are TRBV7-2 and TRBJ2-3; TRBD2 aligns across 14 bases. This CDR3 is 16 amino acids long. Germline-derived CDR1 and CDR2 are SGHTA and FQGNSA. The V gene end was trimmed by 5 bases and the J gene end by 5 bases; junction bases not matched to a gene: 6.